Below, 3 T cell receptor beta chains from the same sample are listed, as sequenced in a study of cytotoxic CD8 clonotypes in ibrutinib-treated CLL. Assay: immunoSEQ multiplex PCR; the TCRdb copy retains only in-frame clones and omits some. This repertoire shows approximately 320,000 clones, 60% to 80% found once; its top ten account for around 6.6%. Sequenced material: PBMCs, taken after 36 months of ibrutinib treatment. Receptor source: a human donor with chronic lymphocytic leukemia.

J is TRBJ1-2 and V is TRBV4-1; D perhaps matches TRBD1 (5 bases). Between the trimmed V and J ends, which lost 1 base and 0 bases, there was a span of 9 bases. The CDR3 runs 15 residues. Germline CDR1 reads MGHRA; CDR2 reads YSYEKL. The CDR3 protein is CASSQVQGTNYGYTF. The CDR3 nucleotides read TGCGCCAGCAGCCAAGTTCAGGGAACTAACTATGGCTACACCTTC.

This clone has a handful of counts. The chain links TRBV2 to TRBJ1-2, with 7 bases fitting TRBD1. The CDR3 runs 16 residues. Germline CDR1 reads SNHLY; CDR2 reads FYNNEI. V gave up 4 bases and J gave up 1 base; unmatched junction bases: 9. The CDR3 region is CASSVQRDSFNYGYTF. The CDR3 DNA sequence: TGTGCCAGCAGTGTCCAAAGGGACAGCTTTAACTATGGCTACACCTTC.

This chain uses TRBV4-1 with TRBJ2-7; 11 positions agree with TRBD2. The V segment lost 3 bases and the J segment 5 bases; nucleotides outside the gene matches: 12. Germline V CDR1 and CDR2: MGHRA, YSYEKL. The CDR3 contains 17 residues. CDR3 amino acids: CASSQRLAGPRLDEQYF. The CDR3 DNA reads TGCGCCAGCAGCCAGCGACTAGCGGGGCCCCGCCTAGACGAGCAGTACTTC.